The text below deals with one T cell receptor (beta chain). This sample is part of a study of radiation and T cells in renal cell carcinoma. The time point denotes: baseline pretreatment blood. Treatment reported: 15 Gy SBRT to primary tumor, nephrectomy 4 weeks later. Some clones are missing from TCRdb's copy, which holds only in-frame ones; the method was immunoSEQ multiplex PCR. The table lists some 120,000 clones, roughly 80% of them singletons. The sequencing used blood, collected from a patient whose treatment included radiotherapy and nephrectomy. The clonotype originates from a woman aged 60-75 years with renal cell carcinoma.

CDR3 protein: CASSGRAAGGNTEAFF. The CDR3, as DNA: TGTGCCAGTAGTGGACGGGCGGCAGGGGGGAACACTGAAGCTTTCTTT. This sequence joins TRBV19 and TRBJ1-1, with 7 bases identical to TRBD1. With 5 bases clipped from V and 1 base from J, the junction kept 10 bases outside the gene matches. This CDR3 spans 16 amino acids. Per germline, CDR1 LNHDA and CDR2 SQIVND (reference sequence).